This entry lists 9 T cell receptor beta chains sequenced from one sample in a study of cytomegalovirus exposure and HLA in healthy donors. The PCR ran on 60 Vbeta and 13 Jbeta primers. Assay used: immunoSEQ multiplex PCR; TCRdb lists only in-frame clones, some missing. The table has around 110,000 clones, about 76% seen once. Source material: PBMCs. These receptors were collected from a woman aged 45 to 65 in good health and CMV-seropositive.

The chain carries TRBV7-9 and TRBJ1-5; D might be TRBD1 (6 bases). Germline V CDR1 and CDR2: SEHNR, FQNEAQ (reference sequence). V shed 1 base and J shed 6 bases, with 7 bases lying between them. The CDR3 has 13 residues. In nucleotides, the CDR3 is TGTGCCAGCAGCTTAGAAGGGGGTCAGCCCCAGCATTTT. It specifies CASSLEGGQPQHF.

The CDR3 loop reads CASSPLQTLHRETQYF. CDR3 nucleotides: TGTGCCAGCAGCCCCCTACAGACCCTTCACCGGGAGACCCAGTACTTC. The rearrangement links TRBV9 to TRBJ2-5; the D is unclear. This CDR3 has 16 amino acids. Trimming stripped 4 bases from V and 5 bases from J, with 21 bases between. In germline, CDR1 is SGDLS, CDR2 YYNGEE.

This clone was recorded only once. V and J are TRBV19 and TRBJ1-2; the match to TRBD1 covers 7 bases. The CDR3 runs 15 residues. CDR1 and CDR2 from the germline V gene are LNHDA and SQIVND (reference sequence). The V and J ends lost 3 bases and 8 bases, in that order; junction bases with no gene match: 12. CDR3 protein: CASSIHRGPRWGYTF. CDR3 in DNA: TGTGCCAGTAGTATTCACAGGGGACCGCGTTGGGGCTACACCTTC.

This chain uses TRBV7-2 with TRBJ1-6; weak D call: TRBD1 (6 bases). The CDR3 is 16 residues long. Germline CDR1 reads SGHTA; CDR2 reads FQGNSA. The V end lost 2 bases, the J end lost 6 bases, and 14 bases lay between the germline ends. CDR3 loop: CASSLMGARVNSPLHF. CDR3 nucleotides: TGTGCCAGCAGCTTAATGGGGGCTCGGGTTAATTCACCCCTCCACTTT. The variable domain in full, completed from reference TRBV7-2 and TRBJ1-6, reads GAGVSQSPSNKVTEKGKDVELRCDPISGHTALYWYRQSLGQGLEFLIYFQGNSAPDKSGLPSDRFSAERTGGSVSTLTIQRTQQEDSAVYLCASSLMGARVNSPLHFGNGTRLTVT.

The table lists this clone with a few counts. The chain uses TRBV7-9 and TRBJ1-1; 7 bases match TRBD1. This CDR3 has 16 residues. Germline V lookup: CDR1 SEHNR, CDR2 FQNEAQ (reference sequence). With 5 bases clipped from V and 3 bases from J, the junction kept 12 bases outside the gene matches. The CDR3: CASSPKQGQRDTEAFF. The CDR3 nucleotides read TGTGCCAGCAGCCCGAAACAGGGACAGAGGGACACTGAAGCTTTCTTT.

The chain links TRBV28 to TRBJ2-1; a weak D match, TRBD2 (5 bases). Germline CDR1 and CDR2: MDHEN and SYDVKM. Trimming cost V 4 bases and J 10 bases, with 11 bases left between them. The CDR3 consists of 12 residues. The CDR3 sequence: CASSYGEWEQFF. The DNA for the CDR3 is TGTGCCAGCAGTTACGGGGAATGGGAGCAGTTCTTC.

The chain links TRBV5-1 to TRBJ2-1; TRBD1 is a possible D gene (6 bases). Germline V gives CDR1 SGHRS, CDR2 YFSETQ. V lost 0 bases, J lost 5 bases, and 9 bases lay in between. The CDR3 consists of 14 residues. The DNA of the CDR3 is TGCGCCAGCAGCTTGGAGGCAGGGGACAATGAGCAGTTCTTC. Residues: CASSLEAGDNEQFF.

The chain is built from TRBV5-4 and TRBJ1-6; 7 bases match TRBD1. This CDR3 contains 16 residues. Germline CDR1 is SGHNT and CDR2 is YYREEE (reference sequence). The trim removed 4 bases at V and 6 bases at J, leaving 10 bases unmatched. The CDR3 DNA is TGTGCCAGCAGCCGGGGGACAGTCCGAACTAATTCACCCCTCCACTTT. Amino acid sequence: CASSRGTVRTNSPLHF.

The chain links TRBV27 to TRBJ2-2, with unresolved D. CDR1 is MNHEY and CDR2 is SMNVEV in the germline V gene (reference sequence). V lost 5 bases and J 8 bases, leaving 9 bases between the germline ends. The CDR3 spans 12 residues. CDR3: CASSRITGELFF. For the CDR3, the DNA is TGTGCCAGCAGTCGCATTACAGGGGAGCTGTTTTTT.